The rows below give T cell receptor beta chains drawn from one sample of a study of glioma-infiltrating T cells after dendritic cell vaccination. TCRdb's table, derived via immunoSEQ multiplex PCR, lists solely in-frame clones and lacks some. This repertoire shows fewer than 85,000 clones, approximately 90% found once; its top ten account for roughly 3.2%. The specimen comprised blood, sampled before dendritic cell vaccination. Receptors originate from a human donor with glioblastoma. The CDR3 runs from the conserved cysteine through the conserved F or W. D genes are given only for firm matches. Rows may omit the clone size; those that give it use once, few, many or a size class.

TRBJ2-7 | - | TRBD2 | TRBV9 | TGTGCCAGCAGCGCGTGGGGGAGGGCGGGAGACGAGCAGTACTTC | CASSAWGRAGDEQYF
TRBJ1-2 | - | - | TRBV5-1 | TGCGCCAGCAGGTTGGGCCAGGCCCCCTATGGCTACACCTTC | CASRLGQAPYGYTF
TRBJ1-5 | - | - | TRBV6-1 | TGTGCCAGCAGTGAAGCTCTTATGGTCGGGGTGGGAGGGCAGCCCCAGCATTTT | CASSEALMVGVGGQPQHF
TRBJ2-1 | - | TRBD2 | TRBV7-8 | TGTGCCAGCAGCCAGGGTAGCGGGAGTTACAATGAGCAGTTCTTC | CASSQGSGSYNEQFF
TRBJ2-3 | once | TRBD2 | TRBV23-1 | TGCGCCAGCAGTCAATTACTAGCGGGAGGACCTCAAGCGAGAGGAGATACGCAGTATTTT | CASSQLLAGGPQARGDTQYF
TRBJ2-2 | - | - | TRBV5-5 | TGTGCCAGCAGCTTAGTAGAGCCTCGGGCCGGGGAGCTGTTTTTT | CASSLVEPRAGELFF
TRBJ2-5 | - | - | TRBV6-5 | TGTGCCAGCAGGAGGGAAGGAGGCTACCAGCAGTACTTC | CASRREGGYQQYF
TRBJ1-1 | few | - | TRBV19 | TGTGCCAGTAGTATGGGAGATTACACTGAAGCTTTCTTT | CASSMGDYTEAFF
TRBJ1-1 | once | TRBD1 | TRBV5-1 | TGCGCCAGCCGATGGACAGGGGACACTGAAGCTTTCTTT | CASRWTGDTEAFF
TRBJ2-1 | - | TRBD2 | TRBV11-3 | TGTGCCAGCAGCTTCGGGACTAGCGGGACGCGGGATGAGCAGTTCTTC | CASSFGTSGTRDEQFF
TRBJ1-1 | - | TRBD1 | TRBV9 | TGTGCCAGCAGCGGACAACAGGGGACCACTGAAGCTTTCTTT | CASSGQQGTTEAFF
TRBJ2-7 | few | - | TRBV15 | TGTGCCACCAGCAGAGATTATTACGAGCAGTACTTC | CATSRDYYEQYF
TRBJ2-3 | - | TRBD2 | TRBV27 | TGTGCCAGCAGTATGCTAGCGGGGGATACGCAGTATTTT | CASSMLAGDTQYF
TRBJ1-4 | - | - | TRBV29-1 | TGCAGCGCCGAAGGGACGGGAGTTGGGCAACTGTTTTTT | CSAEGTGVGQLFF
TRBJ2-3 | - | TRBD2 | TRBV5-4 | TGTGCCAGCAGCCGAGATCCGGGGGGAGGCAGAGATACGCAGTATTTT | CASSRDPGGGRDTQYF
TRBJ1-2 | - | - | TRBV5-5 | TGTGCCAGCAGCACCGGCTCTTCCGGGGTTAACTATGGCTACACCTTC | CASSTGSSGVNYGYTF
TRBJ2-3 | - | TRBD1 | TRBV6-5 | TGTGCCAGCCGCTTGGGGACAGTGAGAGATACGCAGTATTTT | CASRLGTVRDTQYF